This T cell receptor beta chain was retrieved from a study of cytomegalovirus exposure and HLA in healthy donors. Overall study: One earlier analysis, a look at about 179 million T cells, found almost 120 million unique TCR beta sequences.

On this clone itself: Other DNA sequences in the sample encode the same CDR3.

PCR involved 60 Vbeta and 13 Jbeta primers. Here immunoSEQ multiplex PCR was the method, and the copy in TCRdb shows in-frame clones only, minus some. This table has roughly 56,000 clones, under 85% appearing once. The sequenced material came from PBMCs. The TCR was taken from a man aged 50 to 59 in good health and CMV-seropositive.

CDR3 DNA: TGTGCCAGCAGTGTACAGGGGAAAAACATTCAGTACTTC. Its protein is CASSVQGKNIQYF. The chain combines TRBV6-1 with TRBJ2-4; 7 bases are a match to TRBD1. The CDR3 contains 13 residues. J lost 4 bases, V lost 4 bases, and 1 base had no gene match. Germline assignment: CDR1 MNHNS and CDR2 SASEGT.